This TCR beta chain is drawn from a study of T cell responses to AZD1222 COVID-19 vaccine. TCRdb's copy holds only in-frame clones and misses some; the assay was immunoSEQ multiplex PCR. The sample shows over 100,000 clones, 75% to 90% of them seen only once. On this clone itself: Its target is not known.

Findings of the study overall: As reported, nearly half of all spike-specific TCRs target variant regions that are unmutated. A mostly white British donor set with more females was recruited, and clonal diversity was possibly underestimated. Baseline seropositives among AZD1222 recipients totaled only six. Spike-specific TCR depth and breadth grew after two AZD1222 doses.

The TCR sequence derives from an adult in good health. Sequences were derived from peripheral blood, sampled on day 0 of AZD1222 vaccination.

The CDR3 spells CSVDAQGLLNTEAFF. In DNA, the CDR3 is TGCAGCGTTGATGCGCAGGGGCTATTGAACACTGAAGCTTTCTTT. The chain is built from TRBV29-1 and TRBJ1-1, with a possible D match to TRBD1 (6 bases). The CDR3 runs to 15 residues. Germline loops: CDR1 SQVTM, CDR2 ANQGSEA. V dropped 3 bases and J dropped 0 bases, with 14 bases sitting between them.